Below are 2 T cell receptor beta chains sequenced from a single sample in a study of T-cell reconstitution after alpha-beta-depleted transplantation in children. This sample's TCRbeta library carried unique molecular identifier barcodes. TCRdb reprocessed the PCR reads with MiXCR, giving one entry per CDR3 protein. The profile covers a few hundred thousand distinct CDR3 sequences, with roughly a tenth appearing a single time and approximately 5% taken by the ten largest. The input for sequencing was PBMCs from the stem cell graft donor, taken from the stem cell graft. The receptor set was obtained from a human donor who donated a stem cell graft to a child with acute myeloid leukemia.

About this clonotype: Germline and junction disagree at one end, which may indicate a read error. The chain joins TRBV5-1 to TRBJ2-3, with 10 bases aligning to TRBD2. In germline, CDR1 is SGHRS, CDR2 YFSETQ. The CDR3 runs 18 residues. DNA of the CDR3: TGCGCCAGCAGCTTGGGGCCTAGCGGGGGACTCTACACAGCTACGCAGTATTTT. Residues: CASSLGPSGGLYTATQYF.

This clonotype was picked up a small number of times. CDR3 loop: CASSLRDRGTGELFF. The CDR3 DNA follows: TGTGCCAGCAGCTTAAGGGACAGAGGTACCGGGGAGCTGTTTTTT. J is TRBJ2-2 and V is TRBV7-9; 7 bases map to TRBD1. Germline CDR1 and CDR2: SEHNR and FQNEAQ (reference sequence). V shed 2 bases and J 5 bases; nucleotides not matched to a gene: 5. The CDR3 is 15 amino acids.